This T cell receptor beta chain was sequenced for a study of CD8+ T cells in alopecia areata. Study-level information: Patients in the treated group were given tofacitinib by mouth, 5 to 10 mg twice a day. The study's findings and limits: TCR sharing was clearer in mice than between patients, perhaps partly owing to patient HLA diversity.

Treatment indicated: oral pan-JAK inhibitor, 5-10 mg twice daily. The V and J ends lost 2 bases and 4 bases, in that order; junction bases with no gene match: 7. Germline values: CDR1 SGHDT, CDR2 YYEEEE. This CDR3 is built from 15 residues. About this clone itself: Its antigen is unknown.

cDNA serving as the sequencing template came from extracted, reverse transcribed RNA. This table comes from immunoSEQ multiplex PCR, and its TCRdb copy is limited to in-frame clones, with some not included. The table includes 200,000 or so clones, roughly 50% detected once. The sequence was collected from a human donor with alopecia areata. This specimen was CD4+ T cells sorted from blood, taken at week 24, from a patient treated with tofacitinib. The chain combines TRBV5-6 with TRBJ2-3; 7 bases match TRBD2. The CDR3 bases are TGTGCCAGCAGCTTAGAAGCGGGGTATGCAGATACGCAGTATTTT. Its translation: CASSLEAGYADTQYF.